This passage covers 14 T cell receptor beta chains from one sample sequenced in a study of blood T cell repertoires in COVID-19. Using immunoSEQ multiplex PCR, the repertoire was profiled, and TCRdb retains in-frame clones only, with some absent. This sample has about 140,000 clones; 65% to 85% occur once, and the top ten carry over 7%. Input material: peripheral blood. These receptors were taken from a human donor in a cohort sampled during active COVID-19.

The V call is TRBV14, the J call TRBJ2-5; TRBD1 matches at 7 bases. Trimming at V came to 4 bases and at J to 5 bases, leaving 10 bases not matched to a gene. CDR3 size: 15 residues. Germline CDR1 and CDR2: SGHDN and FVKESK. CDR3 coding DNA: TGTGCCAGCAGCCGTTGGACAGGCCGAGGGGAGACCCAGTACTTC. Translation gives CASSRWTGRGETQYF.

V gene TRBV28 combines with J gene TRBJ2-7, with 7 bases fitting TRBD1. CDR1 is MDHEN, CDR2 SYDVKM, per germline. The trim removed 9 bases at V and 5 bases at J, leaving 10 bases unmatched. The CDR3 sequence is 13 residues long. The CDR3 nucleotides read TGTGCCAGTTTAGGAACAGGGGATGACGAGCAGTACTTC. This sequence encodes CASLGTGDDEQYF.

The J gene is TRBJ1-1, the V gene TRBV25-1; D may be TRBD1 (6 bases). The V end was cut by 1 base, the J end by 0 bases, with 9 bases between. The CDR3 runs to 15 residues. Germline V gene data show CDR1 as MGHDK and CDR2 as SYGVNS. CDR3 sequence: CASSESNRVNTEAFF. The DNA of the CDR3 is TGTGCCAGCAGTGAATCAAACAGGGTGAACACTGAAGCTTTCTTT.

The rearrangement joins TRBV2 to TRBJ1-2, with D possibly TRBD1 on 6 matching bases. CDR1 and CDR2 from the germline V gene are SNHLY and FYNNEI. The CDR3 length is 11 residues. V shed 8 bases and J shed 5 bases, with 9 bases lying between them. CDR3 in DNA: TGTGCCAGCGGGCAGGGGTATGGCTACACCTTC. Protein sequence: CASGQGYGYTF.

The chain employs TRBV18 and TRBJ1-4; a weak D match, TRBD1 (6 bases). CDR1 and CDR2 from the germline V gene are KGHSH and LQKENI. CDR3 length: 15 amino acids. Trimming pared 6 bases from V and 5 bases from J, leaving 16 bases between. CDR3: CASSSDGGGNEKLFF. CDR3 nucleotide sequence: TGTGCCAGCTCGTCGGACGGGGGGGGCAATGAAAAACTGTTTTTT.

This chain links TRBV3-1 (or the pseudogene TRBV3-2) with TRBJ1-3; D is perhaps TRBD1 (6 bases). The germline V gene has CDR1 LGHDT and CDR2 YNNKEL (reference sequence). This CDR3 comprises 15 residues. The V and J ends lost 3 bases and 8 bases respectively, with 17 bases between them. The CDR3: CASSHTGFTVDTIYF. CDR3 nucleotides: TGTGCCAGCAGCCACACAGGGTTCACGGTGGACACCATATATTTT.

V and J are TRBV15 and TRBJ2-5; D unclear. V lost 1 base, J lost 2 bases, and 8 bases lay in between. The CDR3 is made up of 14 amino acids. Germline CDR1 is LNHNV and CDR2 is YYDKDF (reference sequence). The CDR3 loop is CATSRVPTQETQYF. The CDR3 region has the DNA TGTGCCACCAGCAGAGTACCGACACAAGAGACCCAGTACTTC. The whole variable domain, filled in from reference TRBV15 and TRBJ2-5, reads DAMVIQNPRYQVTQFGKPVTLSCSQTLNHNVMYWYQQKSSQAPKLLFHYYDKDFNNEADTPDNFQSRRPNTSFCFLDIRSPGLGDTAMYLCATSRVPTQETQYFGPGTRLLVL.

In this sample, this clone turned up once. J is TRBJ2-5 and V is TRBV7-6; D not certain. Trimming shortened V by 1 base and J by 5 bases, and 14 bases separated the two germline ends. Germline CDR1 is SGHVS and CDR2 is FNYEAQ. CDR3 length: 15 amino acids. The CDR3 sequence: CASSLGVSGSETQYF. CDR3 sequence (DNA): TGTGCCAGCAGCTTAGGGGTCTCAGGATCTGAGACCCAGTACTTC.

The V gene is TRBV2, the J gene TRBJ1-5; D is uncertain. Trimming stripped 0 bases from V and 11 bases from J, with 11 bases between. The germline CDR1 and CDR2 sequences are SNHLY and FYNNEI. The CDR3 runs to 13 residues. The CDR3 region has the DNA TGTGCCAGCAGTGAAGCGCTTGGGAGGACCCAGCATTTT. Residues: CASSEALGRTQHF.

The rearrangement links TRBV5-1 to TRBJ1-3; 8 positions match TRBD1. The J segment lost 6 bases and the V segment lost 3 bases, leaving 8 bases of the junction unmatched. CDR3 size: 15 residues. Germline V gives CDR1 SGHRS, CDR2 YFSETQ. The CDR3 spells CASSSDRGYENTIYF. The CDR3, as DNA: TGCGCCAGCAGCTCAGACAGGGGCTACGAAAACACCATATATTTT.

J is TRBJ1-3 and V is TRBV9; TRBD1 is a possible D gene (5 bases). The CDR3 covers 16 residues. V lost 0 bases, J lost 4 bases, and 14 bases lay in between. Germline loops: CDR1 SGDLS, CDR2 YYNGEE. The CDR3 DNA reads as TGTGCCAGCAGCGTAGCTACCAAGGGGCTGGGAAACACCATATATTTT. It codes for CASSVATKGLGNTIYF. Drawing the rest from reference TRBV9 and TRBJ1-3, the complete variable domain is DSGVTQTPKHLITATGQRVTLRCSPRSGDLSVYWYQQSLDQGLQFLIQYYNGEERAKGNILERFSAQQFPDLHSELNLSSLELGDSALYFCASSVATKGLGNTIYFGEGSWLTVV.

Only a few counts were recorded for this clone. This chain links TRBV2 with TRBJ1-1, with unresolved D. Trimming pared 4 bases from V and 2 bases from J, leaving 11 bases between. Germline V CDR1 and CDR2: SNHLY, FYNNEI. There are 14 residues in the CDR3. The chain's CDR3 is CASSVTSVNTEAFF. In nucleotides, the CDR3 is TGTGCCAGCAGTGTTACTTCGGTAAACACTGAAGCTTTCTTT.

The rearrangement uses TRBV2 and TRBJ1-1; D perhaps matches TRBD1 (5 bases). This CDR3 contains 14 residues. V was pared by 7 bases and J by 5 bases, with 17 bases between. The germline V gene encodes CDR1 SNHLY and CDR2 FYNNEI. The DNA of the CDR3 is TGTGCCAGCATGGGGCGAGGGGCGGGAACTGAAGCTTTCTTT. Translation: CASMGRGAGTEAFF.

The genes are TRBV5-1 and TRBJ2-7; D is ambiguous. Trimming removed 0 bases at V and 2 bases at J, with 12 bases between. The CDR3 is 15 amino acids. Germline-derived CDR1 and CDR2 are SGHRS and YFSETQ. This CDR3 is CASSLELGLAYEQYF. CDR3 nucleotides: TGCGCCAGCAGCTTGGAGCTGGGCCTGGCCTACGAGCAGTACTTC.